These T cell receptor beta chains were read from a single sample in a study of blood T cell repertoires in COVID-19. TCRdb's copy holds only in-frame clones and misses some; the assay was immunoSEQ multiplex PCR. The top ten clones hold 11% to 15% of a sample with 34,000 or so clones, approximately 88% of them seen once. The sample comprised peripheral blood. These receptors were taken from a man in his fifties or sixties with active COVID-19. The CDR3 runs from the conserved cysteine through the conserved F or W. The order of the fields is D gene, clone size, V gene, J gene, CDR3 protein, CDR3 DNA. A D gene is named only where the DNA matches it firmly. Only some rows state a clone size, as once, few, many or a class for expanded clones.

>NA|NA|TRBV2|TRBJ1-1
CASSEEGRGEAFF
TGTGCCAGCAGTGAAGAGGGGCGGGGTGAAGCTTTCTTT
>NA|NA|TRBV19|TRBJ2-5
CASSSAGEETQYF
TGTGCCAGTAGTTCGGCAGGGGAAGAGACCCAGTACTTC
>NA|NA|TRBV7-6|TRBJ2-7
CASSEQGSGPYEQYF
TGTGCCAGCAGCGAACAGGGCTCGGGCCCCTACGAGCAGTACTTC
>NA|NA|TRBV7-2|TRBJ2-3
CASSLAGLTDTQYF
TGTGCCAGCAGCTTAGCCGGACTGACAGATACGCAGTATTTT
>NA|once|TRBV29-1|TRBJ1-1
CSVPRRNTEAFF
TGCAGCGTGCCGAGGAGGAACACTGAAGCTTTCTTT
>NA|NA|TRBV7-3|TRBJ1-1
CASRSSQQRETEAFF
TGTGCCAGCAGGTCCTCCCAGCAGAGGGAAACTGAAGCTTTCTTT
>NA|NA|TRBV4-1|TRBJ2-3
CASSQGESVTGTRDTQYF
TGCGCCAGCAGCCAAGGAGAGTCGGTGACAGGAACAAGAGATACGCAGTATTTT
>TRBD2|NA|TRBV28|TRBJ2-7
CASSDLAGAPYEQYF
TGTGCCAGCAGTGACCTAGCGGGAGCCCCATACGAGCAGTACTTC
>TRBD2|NA|TRBV5-1|TRBJ2-1
CASSLGRALAGDEQFF
TGCGCCAGCAGCCTTGGCCGGGCTCTAGCGGGAGATGAGCAGTTCTTC
>NA|NA|TRBV2|TRBJ2-7
CASSQAGAGEQYF
TGTGCCAGCAGTCAGGCGGGGGCTGGCGAGCAGTACTTC
>NA|NA|TRBV6-2/TRBV6-3|TRBJ1-1
CASSYSGRGRENTEAFF
TGTGCCAGCAGTTACTCGGGCAGGGGAAGGGAGAACACTGAAGCTTTCTTT
>TRBD1|NA|TRBV2|TRBJ1-5
CASRKDRAPLNQPQHF
TGTGCCAGCAGGAAGGACAGGGCTCCTCTAAATCAGCCCCAGCATTTT
>NA|NA|TRBV2|TRBJ2-3
CASSEALGPGDTQYF
TGTGCCAGCAGTGAAGCGCTCGGACCGGGGGATACGCAGTATTTT
>NA|NA|TRBV6-2/TRBV6-3|TRBJ2-5
CASSYSAEQETQYF
TGTGCCAGCAGTTACTCCGCGGAACAAGAGACCCAGTACTTC
>TRBD1|NA|TRBV6-5|TRBJ2-7
CASSYGPTGNSYEQYF
TGTGCCAGCAGTTACGGTCCGACAGGGAACTCCTACGAGCAGTACTTC
>NA|NA|TRBV30|TRBJ1-6
CAWNGGVRSPLHF
TGTGCCTGGAATGGGGGCGTGCGTTCACCCCTCCACTTT
>TRBD2|NA|TRBV2|TRBJ2-7
CASSPRTSSSYEQYF
TGTGCCAGCAGCCCCAGGACTAGCTCGTCCTACGAGCAGTACTTC
>NA|NA|TRBV6-5|TRBJ2-1
CASSYTRVLEQFF
TGTGCCAGCAGTTACACTCGTGTCTTGGAGCAGTTCTTC
>TRBD1|NA|TRBV5-1|TRBJ2-2
CASSLLGQGAAGELFF
TGCGCCAGCAGCTTGCTGGGACAGGGGGCGGCCGGGGAGCTGTTTTTT
>TRBD2|once|TRBV30|TRBJ2-1
CAWKISGRKEQFF
TGTGCCTGGAAGATTAGCGGGAGAAAAGAGCAGTTCTTC
>NA|NA|TRBV18|TRBJ1-1
CASSPDRQLNTEAFF
TGTGCCAGCTCACCCGACAGGCAACTGAACACTGAAGCTTTCTTT
>TRBD2|NA|TRBV7-6|TRBJ2-2
CASSPGLAGGPNTGELFF
TGTGCCAGCAGCCCGGGACTAGCGGGAGGGCCGAACACCGGGGAGCTGTTTTTT
>NA|once|TRBV7-6|TRBJ2-7
CASSLSAGDGGALNEQYF
TGTGCCAGCAGCTTATCGGCGGGGGATGGGGGGGCGCTGAACGAGCAGTACTTC
>NA|NA|TRBV2|TRBJ2-5
CASSEGQGVQETQYF
TGTGCCAGCAGTGAGGGACAAGGAGTGCAAGAGACCCAGTACTTC
>TRBD1|NA|TRBV6-1|TRBJ2-1
CASSHPGQSYNEQFF
TGTGCCAGCAGTCATCCGGGACAGTCCTACAATGAGCAGTTCTTC
>NA|NA|TRBV28|TRBJ1-2
CASTRIQVAYYGYTF
TGTGCCAGCACTCGCATCCAGGTGGCCTACTATGGCTACACCTTC